The 20 T cell receptor beta chains listed next were all sequenced from one sample in a study of T-cell reconstitution after alpha-beta-depleted transplantation in children. TCRbeta library preparation incorporated unique molecular identifiers. TCRdb reanalysed the PCR reads using MiXCR and keeps one entry per CDR3 protein. This table has over 150,000 distinct CDR3 sequences, roughly 6% appearing once. Specimen: PBMCs, collected before TCRalphabeta/CD19-depleted stem cell transplant. These receptors originate from a girl under three years old with combined immunodeficiency, due to receive a stem cell transplant.

This clonotype was observed at least ten times. V usage is TRBV9 and J usage is TRBJ2-1; TRBD2 matches at 7 bases. The CDR3 runs to 18 residues. V shed 0 bases and J 7 bases; nucleotides not matched to a gene: 16. Germline CDR1 reads SGDLS; CDR2 reads YYNGEE. For the CDR3, the DNA is TGTGCCAGCAGCGTAGGAGATGAGCGGGGCCCACGACGTAATGAGCAGTTCTTC. It is translated as CASSVGDERGPRRNEQFF.

This clonotype has ten or more counts. The chain recombines TRBV29-1 with TRBJ2-7, with TRBD2 identical over 7 bases. Germline V CDR1 and CDR2: SQVTM, ANQGSEA. V trimming: 0 bases; J trimming: 3 bases; junction bases outside the gene matches: 11. This CDR3 contains 16 residues. Written as DNA, the CDR3 is TGCAGCGTTGAAGAGGCGGGGGACTCCCAGTTCTACGAGCAGTACTTC. The encoded protein is CSVEEAGDSQFYEQYF.

This clonotype was detected many times. V gene TRBV12-5 combines with J gene TRBJ2-5; D is unresolved. The CDR3 extends over 14 amino acids. CDR1 and CDR2 (germline): LGHNT, FRNRAP. The V gene lost 7 bases and the J gene lost 0 bases, with 12 bases spanning the gap. CDR3 residues: CASARHQYQETQYF. The CDR3 DNA reads as TGTGCTAGTGCTCGACATCAGTACCAAGAGACCCAGTACTTC.

This clonotype was seen many times. The chain recombines TRBV20-1 with TRBJ2-3; the D gene is possibly TRBD1 (6 bases). This CDR3 comprises 15 residues. Germline V lookup: CDR1 DFQATT, CDR2 SNEGSKA (reference sequence). V dropped 6 bases and J dropped 1 base, with 17 bases sitting between them. DNA for the CDR3: TGCAGTGCCCTATGGGGGCGCCTCGGCACAGATACGCAGTATTTT. Its translation: CSALWGRLGTDTQYF.

This clonotype was observed many times. The V and J genes are TRBV4-1 and TRBJ1-2; D gene ambiguous. CDR3 length: 13 amino acids. Trimming left V 1 base short and J 2 bases short, with 5 bases between. The germline V gene encodes CDR1 MGHRA and CDR2 YSYEKL. CDR3 coding DNA: TGCGCCAGCAGCCAAGGTTACAACTATGGCTACACCTTC. Translating it yields CASSQGYNYGYTF.

This clonotype was counted many times. This chain links TRBV5-6 with TRBJ2-5; TRBD1 is a possible D gene (5 bases). The V end lost 2 bases, the J end lost 2 bases, and 13 bases lay between the germline ends. The CDR3 runs to 15 residues. The germline V gene has CDR1 SGHDT and CDR2 YYEEEE. CDR3 sequence (DNA): TGTGCCAGCAGCTTTTACAGGTACCCACAAGAGACCCAGTACTTC. Translated, it gives CASSFYRYPQETQYF. The variable domain in full, with the rest retrieved from reference TRBV5-6 and TRBJ2-5, is DAGVTQSPTHLIKTRGQQVTLRCSPKSGHDTVSWYQQALGQGPQFIFQYYEEEERQRGNFPDRFSGHQFPNYSSELNVNALLLGDSALYLCASSFYRYPQETQYFGPGTRLLVL.

This clonotype was counted at least ten times. V and J are TRBV15 and TRBJ2-7; D is perhaps TRBD1 (5 bases). Germline CDR1 reads LNHNV; CDR2 reads YYDKDF (reference sequence). There are 16 residues in the CDR3. V shed 0 bases and J shed 0 bases, with 12 bases lying between them. The CDR3 loop reads CATSRDQTGYSYEQYF. In DNA form, the CDR3 reads TGTGCCACCAGCAGAGATCAAACAGGATACTCCTACGAGCAGTACTTC.

The V and J genes are TRBV2 and TRBJ2-1; D gene unclear. V was pared by 4 bases and J by 5 bases, with 15 bases between. Germline-derived CDR1 and CDR2 are SNHLY and FYNNEI. The CDR3 has 15 amino acids. This CDR3 reads CASSVSTTPNNEQFF. The CDR3 nucleotides read TGTGCCAGCAGTGTTTCCACCACCCCTAACAATGAGCAGTTCTTC.

This clonotype has ten or more counts. The chain recombines TRBV4-1 with TRBJ2-2; D is possibly TRBD2 (6 bases). This CDR3 has 15 residues. The germline V gene encodes CDR1 MGHRA and CDR2 YSYEKL. V was clipped by 6 bases and J by 3 bases, with 14 bases between them. The CDR3 region is CASSPRTIHTGELFF. The CDR3 DNA reads as TGCGCCAGCAGTCCAAGGACTATTCACACCGGGGAGCTGTTTTTT.

As for this clonotype: Since a much larger clone is just one base distant, this may be a read error. The gene calls are TRBV28 and TRBJ2-1; possible D gene TRBD2, 7 bases. Germline CDR1 MDHEN, CDR2 SYDVKM. Deletions cut 2 bases from V and 14 bases from J, with 19 bases between. The CDR3 spans 14 residues. CDR3 sequence (DNA): TGTGCCAGCAGTTTAGATGTAGTAGGGGGAGGGGAGTTCTTC. Translation gives CASSLDVVGGGEFF.

The genes are TRBV27 and TRBJ2-5; D unresolved. V was clipped by 6 bases and J by 6 bases, with 17 bases between them. There are 14 residues in the CDR3. Per the germline V gene, CDR1 is MNHEY and CDR2 is SMNVEV (reference sequence). CDR3 region: CASSEDGRVKTQYF. CDR3 coding DNA: TGTGCCAGCAGCGAGGACGGACGCGTGAAGACCCAGTACTTC.

This clonotype was picked up many times. V gene TRBV14 combines with J gene TRBJ1-4, with D maybe TRBD1 (5 bases). Per the germline V gene, CDR1 is SGHDN and CDR2 is FVKESK. With 3 bases removed from V and 6 bases from J, the gap between germline ends came to 17 bases. The CDR3 is 16 amino acids. This CDR3 is CASSHQRGLGDEKLFF. The CDR3, as DNA: TGTGCCAGCAGCCACCAGCGCGGCCTGGGGGATGAAAAACTGTTTTTT. Full variable domain (missing parts from reference TRBV14 and TRBJ1-4): EAGVTQFPSHSVIEKGQTVTLRCDPISGHDNLYWYRRVMGKEIKFLLHFVKESKQDESGMPNNRFLAERTGGTYSTLKVQPAELEDSGVYFCASSHQRGLGDEKLFFGSGTQLSVL.

This clonotype was seen ten or more times. The V call is TRBV11-2, the J call TRBJ2-1; D gene unclear. The CDR3 is 14 amino acids. The V and J ends lost 7 bases and 0 bases respectively, with 10 bases between them. Germline CDR1 and CDR2: SGHAT and FQNNGV. CDR3 in amino acids: CASTFWASYNEQFF. CDR3 DNA: TGTGCCAGCACGTTCTGGGCCTCCTACAATGAGCAGTTCTTC.

This clonotype turned up a few times. The chain couples TRBV3-1 to TRBJ1-5; D call uncertain. The V gene lost 1 base and the J gene lost 1 base, with 5 bases spanning the gap. This CDR3 is built from 14 residues. Germline CDR1 is LGHDT and CDR2 is YNNKEL (reference sequence). CDR3 sequence (DNA): TGTGCCAGCAGCCAAGTTGGGAGCAATCAGCCCCAGCATTTT. Its protein product is CASSQVGSNQPQHF. Looking up the rest from reference TRBV3-1 and TRBJ1-5 gives the full variable domain: DTAVSQTPKYLVTQMGNDKSIKCEQNLGHDTMYWYKQDSKKFLKIMFSYNNKELIINETVPNRFSPKSPDKAHLNLHINSLELGDSAVYFCASSQVGSNQPQHFGDGTRLSIL.

This clonotype was picked up a small number of times. The chain recombines TRBV12-3 or TRBV12-4 with TRBJ2-3; 9 bases fit TRBD2. This CDR3 is built from 15 residues. J was trimmed by 5 bases and V by 6 bases; bases with no gene match: 9. CDR3 sequence: CASSDPGLAVDTQYF. The CDR3 region has the DNA TGTGCCAGCAGCGACCCGGGACTAGCCGTAGATACGCAGTATTTT.

Ten or more counts support this clonotype. The chain is built from TRBV12-3 or TRBV12-4 and TRBJ2-5, with D tentatively TRBD2 (5 bases). The CDR3 consists of 13 residues. Deletions cut 3 bases from V and 3 bases from J, with 8 bases between. The CDR3 DNA sequence: TGTGCCAGCAGTTTGTACGGGGAAGAGACCCAGTACTTC. Its protein product is CASSLYGEETQYF.

V is TRBV9 and J is TRBJ2-7; 7 nucleotides agree with TRBD2. This CDR3 region has 17 residues. Germline CDR1 is SGDLS and CDR2 is YYNGEE. The V gene end was trimmed by 4 bases and the J gene end by 2 bases; junction bases not matched to a gene: 15. CDR3 bases: TGTGCCAGCAGCCCACCTTTGGGCGGGGGTACCCCCTACGAGCAGTACTTC. Encoded protein: CASSPPLGGGTPYEQYF.

This clonotype was seen repeatedly, ten times or more. The chain couples TRBV4-2 to TRBJ2-5; tentatively, D is TRBD2 (6 bases). Trimming pared 4 bases from V and 2 bases from J, leaving 14 bases between. CDR1 LGHNA and CDR2 YNFKEQ come from the germline V gene. The CDR3 is made up of 15 amino acids. CDR3 nucleotides: TGTGCCAGCAGCCCGGACTACCTTTCACAAGAGACCCAGTACTTC. It encodes CASSPDYLSQETQYF.

This clonotype was seen repeatedly, ten times or more. V is TRBV20-1 and J is TRBJ2-7; D is unresolved. Trimming cost V 3 bases and J 5 bases, with 17 bases left between them. This CDR3 region has 14 residues. Germline CDR1 is DFQATT and CDR2 is SNEGSKA (reference sequence). In DNA form, the CDR3 reads TGCAGTGCTAGGGCGCTTGGGCCGCTCGACGAGCAGTACTTC. Protein sequence: CSARALGPLDEQYF.

This clonotype was seen many times. The chain joins TRBV20-1 to TRBJ2-1; 9 nucleotides agree with TRBD2. Germline V gene lookup returns CDR1 DFQATT and CDR2 SNEGSKA (reference sequence). V lost 3 bases and J lost 3; bases outside the gene matches: 3. The CDR3 is 14 amino acids. CDR3 nucleotides: TGCAGTGCTAGCACTAGCGGGTACTACAATGAGCAGTTCTTC. Protein sequence: CSASTSGYYNEQFF.